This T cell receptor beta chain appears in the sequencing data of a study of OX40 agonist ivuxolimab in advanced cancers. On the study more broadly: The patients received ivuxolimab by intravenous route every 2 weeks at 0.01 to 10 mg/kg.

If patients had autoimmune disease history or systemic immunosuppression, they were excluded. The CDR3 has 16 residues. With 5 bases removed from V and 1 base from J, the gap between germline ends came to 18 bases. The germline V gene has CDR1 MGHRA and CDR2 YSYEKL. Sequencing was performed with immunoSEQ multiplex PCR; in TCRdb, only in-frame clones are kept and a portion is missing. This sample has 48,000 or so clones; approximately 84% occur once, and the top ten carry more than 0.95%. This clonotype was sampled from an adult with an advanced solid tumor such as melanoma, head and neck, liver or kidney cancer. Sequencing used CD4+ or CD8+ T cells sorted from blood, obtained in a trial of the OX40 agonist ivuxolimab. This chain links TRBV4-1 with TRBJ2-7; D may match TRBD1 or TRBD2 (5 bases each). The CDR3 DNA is TGCGCCAGCAGCGCTACCGGGACGAGAAAGTCCTACGAGCAGTACTTC. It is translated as CASSATGTRKSYEQYF.